This T cell receptor (beta chain) was identified during a study of spatial heterogeneity in lung cancer. About the study: Sequencing was performed on follow-up PBMC samples when available, collected at a median of about two years after resection. Fewer alpha-chain than beta-chain sequences were consistently detected.

Time point specified: blood at routine non-recurrence follow-up after resection. Extraction of whole RNA from tumor, nontumor lung or frozen PBMC preceded unsorted sequencing. The presence of a unique molecular identifier marked each TCR cDNA molecule. Each CDR3 protein is one row after TCRdb ran MiXCR on the 5' RACE reads. The repertoire holds about 23,000 distinct CDR3 sequences, 9.7% seen once, with less than 25% in the top ten. The sample holds a few counts of this clonotype. The specimen was PBMCs, collected at follow-up. This receptor was identified in a male donor with early-stage non-small cell lung cancer.

The CDR3 nucleotides read TGCGCCAGCAGCTCCACTTCTAGTACCGAGCAGTACTTC. This codes for CASSSTSSTEQYF. The V call is TRBV5-1, the J call TRBJ2-7; no clear D. Between the trimmed V and J ends, which lost 3 bases and 6 bases, there was a span of 13 bases. The length of the CDR3 is 13 residues. Germline assignment: CDR1 SGHRS and CDR2 YFSETQ.